This entry describes one T cell receptor (beta chain). Its antigen is not identified. The data were taken from a study of T cell responses to AZD1222 COVID-19 vaccine. Study-wide results and limits: Clonal diversity may have been underestimated, and the donors were mostly white British, with more females than males. Spike-specific TCR repertoires showed rising breadth and depth after two AZD1222 doses.

Sequencing used immunoSEQ multiplex PCR; TCRdb keeps in-frame clones, though not all of them. The sample includes 120,000 or so clones, 75% to 85% seen only once; the top ten take over 25%. V shed 1 base and J shed 5 bases, with 12 bases lying between them. Per the germline V gene, CDR1 is SGHRS and CDR2 is YFSETQ. The CDR3 length is 14 residues. This clonotype was sampled from an adult who received the AZD1222 COVID-19 vaccine. The starting material was peripheral blood, obtained 28 days after the second AZD1222 dose. The chain employs TRBV5-1 and TRBJ1-2; D call uncertain. The CDR3 DNA follows: TGCGCCAGCAGCTTGAGGTCCGAAGGGTATGGCTACACCTTC. Translating gives CASSLRSEGYGYTF.